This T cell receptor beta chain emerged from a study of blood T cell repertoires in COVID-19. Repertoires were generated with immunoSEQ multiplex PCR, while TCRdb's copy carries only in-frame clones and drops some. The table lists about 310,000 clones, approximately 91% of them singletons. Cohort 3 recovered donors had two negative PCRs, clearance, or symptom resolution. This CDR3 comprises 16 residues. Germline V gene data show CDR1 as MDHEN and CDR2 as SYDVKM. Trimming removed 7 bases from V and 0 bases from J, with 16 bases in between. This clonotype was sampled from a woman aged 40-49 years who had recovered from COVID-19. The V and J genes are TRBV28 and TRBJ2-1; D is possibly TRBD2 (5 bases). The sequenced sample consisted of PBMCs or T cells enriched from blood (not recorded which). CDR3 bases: TGTGCCAGCATTTCCCACCTAGCTTTCTCCTACAATGAGCAGTTCTTC. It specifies CASISHLAFSYNEQFF.